This T cell receptor beta chain is from a study of human T cells and chemical hapten exposure listed by TCRdb under 2021. General notes on the study: For sensitization, 2% DPC in acetone was applied to a roughly 2 cm by roughly 2 cm area of upper inner arm skin. Blood for TCR sequencing was provided by twenty-nine alopecia patients at one to four time points (pre-sensitization, 2, 6 and 24 weeks). Peripheral blood TCR repertoire changes were tracked in vivo in alopecia patients during primary and secondary sensitization to the hapten diphenylcyclopropenone (DPC). Throughout the study period of around 24 weeks, patients also received therapeutic DPC doses to the scalp every week. Blood samples were taken from patients before sensitization (week 0) and then at 2, 6 and about 24 weeks after DPC sensitization. The patient cohort, mostly female, included alopecia areata with under or over 50% scalp involvement, alopecia totalis and alopecia universalis. Patch testing on the upper back used Finn chambers containing 0.01% DPC, with scoring done after 6 days according to International Contact Dermatitis Research Group standards. From each blood RNA sample, both TCR alpha and TCR beta chains were sequenced. Libraries were combined into a pool for sequencing, and differences in TCR yield between samples came mainly from small differences in library volumes within the pool.

The time point label, read with the paper, signifies: patch test 3, about 24 weeks after DPC sensitization. The sample's treatment or condition label, decoded: therapeutic diphenylcyclopropenone sensitization with weekly scalp DPC. Unfractionated whole blood was collected in Tempus Blood RNA tubes, and total RNA was extracted from that blood. Blood at each patch-test visit was drawn before the patch test was applied. Patients were considered eligible if aged 18 to 70, diagnosed with alopecia and deemed suitable for DPC therapy, and patients were excluded if pregnant. General findings and caveats noted by the study authors: A positive correlation was found between the number of PT1 expanded TCRs and patch test score, with significance reached at thresholds 8, 16 and 32 but not 4. Expanded TCRs formed significantly more large CDR3 similarity clusters than pre-sensitization or healthy control sets, consistent with antigen-driven responses. The number of TCRs above 1 in 1000 frequency did not change with DPC sensitization; there was no evidence of global repertoire structure alterations. Because all patients had alopecia, a presumed autoimmune disease, the immune response of the patients might differ from that of healthy individuals. Repeated subsampling changed both the strength of the expansion versus patch-test correlation and the threshold at which that correlation became significant.

Trimming at the junction amounts to 7 bases on V and 8 bases on J, and the germline ends lie 11 bases apart. CDR1 KGHDR and CDR2 SFDVKD were looked up in the germline V gene. From the cysteine up to the phenylalanine, the CDR3 has a length of 12 residues. Only the CDR3 DNA stays, 36 bases, in frame from base 1. Library preparation was by RACE. TCRdb names NextSeq 500 as the instrument used. During library preparation, unique molecular identifiers were attached to individual cDNA molecules so that TCRs could be counted in a quantitative, reproducible way. The source study handled its data this way. Samples had a median of approximately 96,000 TCRs, with a range from 23,224 to 690,600. The Decombinator software suite was used to annotate the V, J and CDR3 of the TCR reads. To make PS versus PT1 abundance plots, every sample was subsampled to the same number of TCRs (28,000). Expanded TCRs were defined as absent before sensitization and observed at least eight times at the 2-week time point. TCRdb's own reprocessing of the public reads used fastp at Q25 and MiXCR and kept productive beta chains. Identical CDR3 proteins give one entry, which carries the most common genes and DNA. These V and J calls originate from TCRdb's pipeline instead of the authors' own analysis. In all, the sample holds tens of thousands of distinct CDR3 sequences, and more than 9.5% of those were seen once. About 2.3% of the sample is held by the ten biggest clonotypes.

On this clonotype itself: The antigen it binds to is not known. Base qualities are not recorded, but no much larger clone differs from it by a single base.

The chain is made from TRBV24-1 and TRBJ2-1; the D gene assignment is ambiguous. Sequenced material: whole blood, taken in connection with sensitization to the hapten diphenylcyclopropenone (DPC). The TCR sequence derives from a woman between 35 and 50 years old with alopecia areata. Some clones in this sample may be carry-over from other donors' samples. CDR3 reads: CATSSGSDEQFF. DNA sequence: TGTGCCACCAGCAGTGGAAGCGATGAGCAGTTCTTC.